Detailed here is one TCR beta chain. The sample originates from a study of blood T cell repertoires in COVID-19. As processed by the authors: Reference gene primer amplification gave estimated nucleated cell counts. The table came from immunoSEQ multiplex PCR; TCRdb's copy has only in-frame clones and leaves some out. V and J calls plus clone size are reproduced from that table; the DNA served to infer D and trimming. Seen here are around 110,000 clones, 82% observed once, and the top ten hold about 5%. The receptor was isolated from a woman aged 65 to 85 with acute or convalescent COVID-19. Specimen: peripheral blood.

The CDR3 protein is CASSRSSTGGNTGELFF. CDR3 in DNA: TGTGCCAGCAGTCGCAGCTCAACAGGGGGCAACACCGGGGAGCTGTTTTTT. The V and J genes are TRBV6-6 and TRBJ2-2, with TRBD1 identical over 9 bases. Per the germline V gene, CDR1 is MNHNY and CDR2 is SVGAGI (reference sequence). The V segment lost 5 bases and the J segment 2 bases; nucleotides outside the gene matches: 9. This CDR3 is built from 17 residues.